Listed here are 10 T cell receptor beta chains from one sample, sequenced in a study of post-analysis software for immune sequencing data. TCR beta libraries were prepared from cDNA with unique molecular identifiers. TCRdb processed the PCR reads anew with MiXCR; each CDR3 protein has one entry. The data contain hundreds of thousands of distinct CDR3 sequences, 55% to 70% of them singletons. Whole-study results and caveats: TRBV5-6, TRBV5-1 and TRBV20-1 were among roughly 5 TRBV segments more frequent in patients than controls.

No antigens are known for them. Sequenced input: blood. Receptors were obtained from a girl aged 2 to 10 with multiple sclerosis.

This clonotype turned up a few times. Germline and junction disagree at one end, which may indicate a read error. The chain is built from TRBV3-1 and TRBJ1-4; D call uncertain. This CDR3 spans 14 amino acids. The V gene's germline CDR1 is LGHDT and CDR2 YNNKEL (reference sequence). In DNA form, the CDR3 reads TGTGCCAGCAGCCGGGCAGCAACTAATGGAAAACTGTTTTTT. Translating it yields CASSRAATNGKLFF.

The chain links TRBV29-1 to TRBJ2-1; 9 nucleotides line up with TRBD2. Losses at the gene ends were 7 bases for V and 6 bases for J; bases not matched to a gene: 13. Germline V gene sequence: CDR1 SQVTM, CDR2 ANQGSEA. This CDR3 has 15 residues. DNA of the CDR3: TGCAGCGGATACCGCTCTAGCGGGAAGATCAATGAGCAGTTCTTC. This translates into CSGYRSSGKINEQFF.

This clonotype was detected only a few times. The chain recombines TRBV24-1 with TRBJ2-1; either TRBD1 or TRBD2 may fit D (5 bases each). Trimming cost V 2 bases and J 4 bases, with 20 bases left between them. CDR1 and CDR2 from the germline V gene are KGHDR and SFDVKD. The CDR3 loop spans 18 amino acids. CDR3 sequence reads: CATSDSTSGLTRYNEQFF. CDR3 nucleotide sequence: TGTGCCACCAGTGATTCGACCTCGGGGCTCACGCGTTACAATGAGCAGTTCTTC.

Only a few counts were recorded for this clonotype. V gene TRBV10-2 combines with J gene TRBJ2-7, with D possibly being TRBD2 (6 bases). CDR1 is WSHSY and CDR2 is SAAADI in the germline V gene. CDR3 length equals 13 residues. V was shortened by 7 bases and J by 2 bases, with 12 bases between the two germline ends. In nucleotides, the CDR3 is TGCGCCAGCATTAGTAGCGGTGCCTACGAGCAGTACTTC. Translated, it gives CASISSGAYEQYF.

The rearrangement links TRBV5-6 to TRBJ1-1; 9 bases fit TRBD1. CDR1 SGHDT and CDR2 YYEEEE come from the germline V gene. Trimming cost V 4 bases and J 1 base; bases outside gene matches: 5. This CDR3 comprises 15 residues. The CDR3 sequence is CASSVKDRGNTEAFF. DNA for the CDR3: TGTGCCAGCAGCGTAAAGGACAGGGGGAACACTGAAGCTTTCTTT.

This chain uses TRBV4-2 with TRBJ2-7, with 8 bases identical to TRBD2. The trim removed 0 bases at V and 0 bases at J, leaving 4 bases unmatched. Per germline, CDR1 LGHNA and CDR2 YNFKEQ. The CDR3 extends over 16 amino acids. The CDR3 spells CASSQDRLAGSYEQYF. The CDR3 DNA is TGTGCCAGCAGCCAAGATAGGCTAGCGGGCTCCTACGAGCAGTACTTC.

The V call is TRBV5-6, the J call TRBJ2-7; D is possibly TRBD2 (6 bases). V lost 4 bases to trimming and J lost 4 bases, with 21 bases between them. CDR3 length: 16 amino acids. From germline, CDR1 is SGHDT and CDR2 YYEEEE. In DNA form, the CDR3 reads TGTGCCAGCAGCCTCTCACGGAGGGGATTTGGGTACGAGCAGTACTTC. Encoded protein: CASSLSRRGFGYEQYF.

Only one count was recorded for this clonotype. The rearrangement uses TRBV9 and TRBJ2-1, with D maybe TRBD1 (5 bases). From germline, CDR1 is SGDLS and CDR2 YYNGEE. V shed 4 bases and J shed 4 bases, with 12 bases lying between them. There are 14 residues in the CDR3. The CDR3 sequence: CASSPHRMYNEQFF. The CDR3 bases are TGTGCCAGCAGCCCCCACAGGATGTACAATGAGCAGTTCTTC.

CDR3 sequence reads: CAISGIQGAREKLFF. DNA for the CDR3: TGTGCCATCAGTGGCATACAGGGGGCGCGTGAAAAACTGTTTTTT. The chain joins TRBV10-3 to TRBJ1-4; 9 bases agree with TRBD1. The CDR3 has 15 residues. With V trimmed by 4 bases and J by 7 bases, 7 bases remained unmatched. The germline V gene encodes CDR1 ENHRY and CDR2 SYGVKD.

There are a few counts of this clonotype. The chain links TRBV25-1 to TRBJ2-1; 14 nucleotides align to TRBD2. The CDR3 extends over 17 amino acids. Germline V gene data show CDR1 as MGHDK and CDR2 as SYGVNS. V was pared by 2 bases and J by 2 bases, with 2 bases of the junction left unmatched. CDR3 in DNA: TGTGCCAGCAGTGAACCGGGACTAGCGGGAGCCTACAATGAGCAGTTCTTC. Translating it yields CASSEPGLAGAYNEQFF.